The next 16 T cell receptor beta chains were all read from a single sample in a study of identical twins (dated by TCRdb to 2015 to 2016). Preparation of the library involved 5' RACE. TCRdb shows the sequencer as Illumina HiSeq 2000. Starting from the raw public reads, TCRdb applied fastp trimming at Q25, assembled clones with MiXCR and retained in-frame beta chains. Here each entry gathers all rows of one CDR3 protein and keeps the most common genes and DNA. The sample data list around 490,000 distinct CDR3 sequences, and 13% to 15% of these were observed just once. The top ten clonotypes cover 0.44% of the sample. This sample was also put to use in a study of yellow fever vaccine responses in identical twins.

Sequencing was performed on CD4+ T cells sorted from blood. All receptors come from a woman under 30 in good health.

In this sample, this clonotype turned up many times. The chain joins TRBV2 to TRBJ2-7; maybe TRBD1 (5 bases). Germline V gives CDR1 SNHLY, CDR2 FYNNEI. This CDR3 region has 13 residues. Trimming stripped 4 bases from V and 3 bases from J, with 10 bases between. In DNA form, the CDR3 reads TGTGCCAGCAGTGGACATACAGGCTACGAGCAGTACTTC. Its protein is CASSGHTGYEQYF. Full variable domain (outside the CDR3, taken from reference TRBV2 and TRBJ2-7): EPEVTQTPSHQVTQMGQEVILRCVPISNHLYFYWYRQILGQKVEFLVSFYNNEISEKSEIFDDQFSVERPDGSNFTLKIRSTKLEDSAMYFCASSGHTGYEQYFGPGTRLTVT.

This clonotype turned up a few times. The chain uses TRBV5-1 and TRBJ2-2, with D hard to call. The CDR3 sequence is 15 residues long. V gave up 4 bases and J gave up 5 bases, with 15 bases separating them. Germline CDR1 is SGHRS and CDR2 is YFSETQ. In DNA form, the CDR3 reads TGCGCCAGCAGCAGCGATTCCGGTGGAACCGGGGAGCTGTTTTTT. This translates into CASSSDSGGTGELFF.

This clonotype has just a few counts. It may be a read error: a sequence one base away is much more abundant. The rearrangement joins TRBV5-1 to TRBJ2-1; D unclear. Germline values: CDR1 SGHRS, CDR2 YFSETQ. Deletions cut 3 bases from V and 0 bases from J, with 10 bases between. The CDR3 is made up of 15 amino acids. CDR3 sequence: CASSSASSSYNEQFF. DNA of the CDR3: TGCGCCAGCAGCTCAGCGAGTAGCTCCTACAATGAGCAGTTCTTC.

This clonotype appeared a few times. The chain recombines TRBV20-1 with TRBJ1-1; D gene unclear. This CDR3 spans 11 amino acids. Between the trimmed V and J ends, which lost 7 bases and 1 base, there was a span of 7 bases. Germline V lookup: CDR1 DFQATT, CDR2 SNEGSKA (reference sequence). Written as DNA, the CDR3 is TGCAGTGGGTGGTCGAACACTGAAGCTTTCTTT. Its translation: CSGWSNTEAFF.

Many counts were recorded for this clonotype. CDR3: CASSQPGLAGDSTGELFF. Here the CDR3 DNA reads TGTGCCAGCAGCCAACCGGGACTAGCGGGGGATAGCACCGGGGAGCTGTTTTTT. The genes are TRBV3-1 and TRBJ2-2; 14 bases map to TRBD2. The J segment lost 4 bases and the V segment lost 2 bases, leaving 6 bases of the junction unmatched. In germline, CDR1 is LGHDT, CDR2 YNNKEL (reference sequence). This CDR3 has 18 residues.

The chain uses TRBV3-1 and TRBJ1-3; D is perhaps TRBD1 (5 bases). The CDR3 extends over 15 amino acids. V was shortened by 3 bases and J by 0 bases, with 9 bases between the two germline ends. Germline V gives CDR1 LGHDT, CDR2 YNNKEL (reference sequence). CDR3 nucleotide sequence: TGTGCCAGCAGCCAGGGGGGGAGCTCTGGAAACACCATATATTTT. This sequence encodes CASSQGGSSGNTIYF.

The gene calls are TRBV12-3 or TRBV12-4 and TRBJ2-4; D remains ambiguous. The CDR3 has 12 residues. Trimming left V 5 bases short and J 9 bases short, with 11 bases between. CDR3 nucleotide sequence: TGTGCCAGCAGTGTGTGGGCCAGCATTCAGTACTTC. This gives the protein CASSVWASIQYF.

The chain is built from TRBV11-2 and TRBJ2-7, with D possibly being TRBD1 (6 bases). V was clipped by 1 base and J by 5 bases, with 9 bases between them. Germline V gene data show CDR1 as SGHAT and CDR2 as FQNNGV. The CDR3 is made up of 13 amino acids. The chain's CDR3 is CASSLARGHEQYV. The CDR3 DNA reads TGTGCCAGCAGCTTAGCCAGGGGTCACGAGCAGTACGTC.

This clonotype came up a few times. This chain joins TRBV3-1 and TRBJ2-2, with 10 nucleotides matching TRBD2. The CDR3 consists of 17 residues. Germline CDR1 reads LGHDT; CDR2 reads YNNKEL (reference sequence). The junction had 8 bases not matched to a gene; V was cut back by 3 bases and J by 4 bases. CDR3 nucleotides: TGTGCCAGCAGCCAGGTGGCTAGCGGGGGCTTCACCGGGGAGCTGTTTTTT. Translation: CASSQVASGGFTGELFF.

The rearrangement joins TRBV12-3 or TRBV12-4 to TRBJ2-1; D remains unclear. V was cut by 5 bases and J by 8 bases, with 7 bases left in between. CDR3 length: 11 amino acids. CDR3 in DNA: TGTGCCAGCAGTAGGGTTCATGAGCAGTTCTTC. Translated: CASSRVHEQFF.

This clonotype was seen more than once but under ten times. V and J are TRBV27 and TRBJ2-6; D remains ambiguous. The V end lost 5 bases, the J end lost 4 bases, and 9 bases lay between the germline ends. This CDR3 comprises 14 residues. The V gene's germline CDR1 is MNHEY and CDR2 SMNVEV (reference sequence). The CDR3 reads CASSPIAGANVLTF. CDR3 DNA sequence: TGTGCCAGCAGTCCCATCGCGGGGGCCAACGTCCTGACTTTC.

The chain recombines TRBV7-6 with TRBJ2-1; 9 bases are a match to TRBD2. The CDR3 is 15 residues long. The germline V gene has CDR1 SGHVS and CDR2 FNYEAQ. Trimming removed 5 bases from V and 4 bases from J; junction bases left unmatched: 6. The CDR3 reads CASSPGLALYNEQFF. The CDR3 DNA reads as TGTGCCAGCAGCCCGGGACTAGCTCTTTACAATGAGCAGTTCTTC.

This clonotype appeared many times. The chain has TRBV18 and TRBJ2-3; possible D gene TRBD2, 5 bases. The germline CDR1 and CDR2 sequences are KGHSH and LQKENI. V shed 3 bases and J shed 7 bases, with 17 bases lying between them. The CDR3 totals 15 residues. The CDR3 sequence is CASSPRKLEMNTQYF. CDR3 DNA: TGTGCCAGCTCACCCCGGAAACTAGAGATGAATACGCAGTATTTT.

The rearrangement links TRBV3-1 to TRBJ2-2; the D is unclear. Germline loops: CDR1 LGHDT, CDR2 YNNKEL (reference sequence). Trimming removed 1 base from V and 0 bases from J, with 6 bases in between. CDR3 length: 15 amino acids. CDR3 coding DNA: TGTGCCAGCAGCCAAGCGCCAACGAACACCGGGGAGCTGTTTTTT. Encoded protein: CASSQAPTNTGELFF.

Comment on this clonotype: At one boundary the junction diverges from the germline segment, which might be a read error. The chain uses TRBV29-1 and TRBJ2-1; the D call may be TRBD1 or TRBD2 (5 bases each). Germline CDR1 reads SQVTM; CDR2 reads ANQGSEA. The CDR3 covers 14 residues. In DNA form, the CDR3 reads TGCAGCGTTACCGGGACGGTACACTACAATGAGCAGCTCTTC. It is translated as CSVTGTVHYNEQLF.

The V call is TRBV19, the J call TRBJ2-1, with 10 bases lining up with TRBD2. The CDR3 has 15 amino acids. Germline V lookup: CDR1 LNHDA, CDR2 SQIVND (reference sequence). V gave up 3 bases and J gave up 7 bases; unmatched junction bases: 6. CDR3 loop: CASSIPSSGSNEQFF. CDR3 nucleotide sequence: TGTGCCAGTAGTATCCCGTCTAGCGGGAGTAATGAGCAGTTCTTC.